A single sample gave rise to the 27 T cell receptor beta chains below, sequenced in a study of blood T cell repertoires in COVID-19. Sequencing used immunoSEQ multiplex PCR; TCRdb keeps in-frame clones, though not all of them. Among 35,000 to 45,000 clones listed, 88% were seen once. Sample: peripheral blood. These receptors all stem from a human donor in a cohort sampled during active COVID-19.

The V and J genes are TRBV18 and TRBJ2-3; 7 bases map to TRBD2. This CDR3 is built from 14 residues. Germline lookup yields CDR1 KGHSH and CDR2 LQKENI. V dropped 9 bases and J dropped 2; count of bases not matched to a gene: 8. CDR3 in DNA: TGTGCCAGTAGGGCTAGCGGCCTCACAGATACGCAGTATTTT. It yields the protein CASRASGLTDTQYF.

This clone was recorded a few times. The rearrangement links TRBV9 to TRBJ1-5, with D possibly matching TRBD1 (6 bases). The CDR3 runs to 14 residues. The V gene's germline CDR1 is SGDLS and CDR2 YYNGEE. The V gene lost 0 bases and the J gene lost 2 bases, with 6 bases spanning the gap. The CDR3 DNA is TGTGCCAGCAGCGTAGGGACAGGCAATCAGCCCCAGCATTTT. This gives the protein CASSVGTGNQPQHF.

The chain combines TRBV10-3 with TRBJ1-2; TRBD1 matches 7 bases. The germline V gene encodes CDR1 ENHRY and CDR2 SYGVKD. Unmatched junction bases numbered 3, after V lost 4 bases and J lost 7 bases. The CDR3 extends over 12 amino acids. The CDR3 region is CAISGQGSGYTF. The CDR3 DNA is TGTGCCATCAGTGGACAGGGTAGTGGCTACACCTTC.

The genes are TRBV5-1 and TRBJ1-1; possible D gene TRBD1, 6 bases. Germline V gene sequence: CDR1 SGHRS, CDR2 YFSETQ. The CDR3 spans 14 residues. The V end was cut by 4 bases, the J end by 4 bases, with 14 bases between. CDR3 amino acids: CASSGGAGGTEAFF. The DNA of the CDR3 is TGCGCCAGCAGCGGGGGGGCCGGGGGCACTGAAGCTTTCTTT. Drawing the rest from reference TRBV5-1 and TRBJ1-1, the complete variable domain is KAGVTQTPRYLIKTRGQQVTLSCSPISGHRSVSWYQQTPGQGLQFLFEYFSETQRNKGNFPGRFSGRQFSNSRSEMNVSTLELGDSALYLCASSGGAGGTEAFFGQGTRLTVV.

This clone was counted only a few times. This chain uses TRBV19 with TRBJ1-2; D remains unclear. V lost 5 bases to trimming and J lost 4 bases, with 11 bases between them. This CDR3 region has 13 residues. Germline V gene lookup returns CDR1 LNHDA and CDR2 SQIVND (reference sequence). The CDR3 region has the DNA TGTGCCAGTAGTTCTACGGGGTTCTATGGCTACACCTTC. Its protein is CASSSTGFYGYTF.

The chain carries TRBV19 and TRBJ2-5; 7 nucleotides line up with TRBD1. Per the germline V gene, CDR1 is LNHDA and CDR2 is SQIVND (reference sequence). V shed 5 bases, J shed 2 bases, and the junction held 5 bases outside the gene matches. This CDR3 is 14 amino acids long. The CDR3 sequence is CASSSKTGQETQYF. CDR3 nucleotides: TGTGCCAGTAGTTCAAAGACAGGGCAAGAGACCCAGTACTTC.

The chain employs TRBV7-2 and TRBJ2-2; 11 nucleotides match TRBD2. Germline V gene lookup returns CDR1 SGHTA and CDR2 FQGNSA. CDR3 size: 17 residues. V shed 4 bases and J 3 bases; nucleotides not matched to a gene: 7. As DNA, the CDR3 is TGTGCCAGCAGCTCCCTTTTAGCGGGGGGGTACACCGGGGAGCTGTTTTTT. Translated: CASSSLLAGGYTGELFF. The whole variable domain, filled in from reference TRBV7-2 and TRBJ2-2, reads GAGVSQSPSNKVTEKGKDVELRCDPISGHTALYWYRQSLGQGLEFLIYFQGNSAPDKSGLPSDRFSAERTGGSVSTLTIQRTQQEDSAVYLCASSSLLAGGYTGELFFGEGSRLTVL.

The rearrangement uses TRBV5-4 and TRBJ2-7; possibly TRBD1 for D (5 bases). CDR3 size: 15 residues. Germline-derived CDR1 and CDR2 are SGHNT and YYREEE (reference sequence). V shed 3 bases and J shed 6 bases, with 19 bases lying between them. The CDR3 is CASSSLSGAGIEQYF. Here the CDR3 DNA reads TGTGCCAGCAGCTCCTTAAGTGGGGCAGGTATCGAGCAGTACTTC.

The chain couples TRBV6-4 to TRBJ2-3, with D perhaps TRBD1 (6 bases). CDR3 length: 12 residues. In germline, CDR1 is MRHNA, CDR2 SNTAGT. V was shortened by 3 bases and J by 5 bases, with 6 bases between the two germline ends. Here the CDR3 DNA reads TGTGCCAGCAGTGAAGGGGGAGATACGCAGTATTTT. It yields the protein CASSEGGDTQYF.

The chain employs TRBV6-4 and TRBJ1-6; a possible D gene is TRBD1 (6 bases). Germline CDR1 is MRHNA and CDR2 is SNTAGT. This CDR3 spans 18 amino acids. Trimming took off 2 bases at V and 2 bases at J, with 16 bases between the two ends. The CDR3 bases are TGTGCCAGCAGTGACCCGATTTGGGGGCGGACCTATAATTCACCCCTCCACTTT. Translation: CASSDPIWGRTYNSPLHF.

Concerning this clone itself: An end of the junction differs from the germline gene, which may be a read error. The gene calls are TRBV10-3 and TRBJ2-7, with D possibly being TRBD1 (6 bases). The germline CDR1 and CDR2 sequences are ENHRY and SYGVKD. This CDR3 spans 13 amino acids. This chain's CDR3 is CAITPGQSYKQYF. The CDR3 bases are TGTGCCATCACTCCGGGACAATCCTACAAGCAGTACTTC.

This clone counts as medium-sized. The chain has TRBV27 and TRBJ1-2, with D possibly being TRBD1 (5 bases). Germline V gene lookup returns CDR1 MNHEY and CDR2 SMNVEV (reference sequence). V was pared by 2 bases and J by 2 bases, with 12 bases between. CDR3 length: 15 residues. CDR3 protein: CASSLIRGNNYGYTF. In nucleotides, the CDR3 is TGTGCCAGCAGTTTAATAAGGGGAAACAACTATGGCTACACCTTC.

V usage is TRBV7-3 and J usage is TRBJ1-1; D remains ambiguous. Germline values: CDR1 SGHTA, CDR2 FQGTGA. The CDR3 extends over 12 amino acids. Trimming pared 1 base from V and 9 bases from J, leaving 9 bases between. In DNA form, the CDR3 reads TGTGCCAGCAGCTTAAACCGAGGCCAAGCTTTCTTT. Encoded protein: CASSLNRGQAFF. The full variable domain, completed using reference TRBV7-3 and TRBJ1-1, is GAGVSQTPSNKVTEKGKYVELRCDPISGHTALYWYRQSLGQGPEFLIYFQGTGAADDSGLPNDRFFAVRPEGSVSTLKIQRTERGDSAVYLCASSLNRGQAFFGQGTRLTVV.

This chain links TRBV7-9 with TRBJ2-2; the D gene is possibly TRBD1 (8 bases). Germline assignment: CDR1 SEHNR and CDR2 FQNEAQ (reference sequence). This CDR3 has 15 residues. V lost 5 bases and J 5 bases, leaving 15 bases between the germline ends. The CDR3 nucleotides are TGTGCCAGCAGCCCTGGACAGGGAGGGACCGGGGAGCTGTTTTTT. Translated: CASSPGQGGTGELFF.

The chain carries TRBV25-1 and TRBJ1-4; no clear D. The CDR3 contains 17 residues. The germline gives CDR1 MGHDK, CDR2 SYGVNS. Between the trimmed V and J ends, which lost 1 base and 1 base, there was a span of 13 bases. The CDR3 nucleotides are TGTGCCAGCAGTGAATTGGGCTTCCAAGGAACTAATGAAAAACTGTTTTTT. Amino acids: CASSELGFQGTNEKLFF.

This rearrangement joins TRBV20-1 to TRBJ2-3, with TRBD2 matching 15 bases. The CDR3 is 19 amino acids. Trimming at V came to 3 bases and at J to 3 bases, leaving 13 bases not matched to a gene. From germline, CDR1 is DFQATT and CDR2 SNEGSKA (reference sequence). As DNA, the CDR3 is TGCAGTGCTAGTAGGACTAGCGGGGGGGACCTCACTAGGACAGATACGCAGTATTTT. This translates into CSASRTSGGDLTRTDTQYF.

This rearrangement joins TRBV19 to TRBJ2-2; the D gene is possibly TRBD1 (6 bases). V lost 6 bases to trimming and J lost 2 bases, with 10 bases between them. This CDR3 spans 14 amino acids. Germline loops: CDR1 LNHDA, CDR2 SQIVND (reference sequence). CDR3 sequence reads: CASRRTANTGELFF. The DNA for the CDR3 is TGTGCCAGTAGGAGGACAGCCAACACCGGGGAGCTGTTTTTT.

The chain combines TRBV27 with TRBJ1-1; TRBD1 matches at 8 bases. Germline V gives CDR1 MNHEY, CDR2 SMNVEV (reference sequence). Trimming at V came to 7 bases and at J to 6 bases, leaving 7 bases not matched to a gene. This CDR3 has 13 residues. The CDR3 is CASTRTGLAEAFF. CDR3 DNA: TGTGCCAGCACCAGGACAGGGTTGGCTGAAGCTTTCTTT.

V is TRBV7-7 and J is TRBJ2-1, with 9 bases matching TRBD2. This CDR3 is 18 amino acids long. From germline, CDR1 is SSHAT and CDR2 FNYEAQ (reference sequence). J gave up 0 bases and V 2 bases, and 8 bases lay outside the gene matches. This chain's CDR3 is CASSLMGGGATSYNEQFF. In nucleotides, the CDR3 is TGTGCCAGCAGCTTAATGGGCGGGGGGGCTACCTCCTACAATGAGCAGTTCTTC.

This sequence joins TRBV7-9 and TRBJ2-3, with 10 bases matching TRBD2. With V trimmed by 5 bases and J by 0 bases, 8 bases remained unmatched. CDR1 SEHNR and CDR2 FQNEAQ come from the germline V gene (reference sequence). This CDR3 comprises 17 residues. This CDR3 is CASSPKGLAVSTDTQYF. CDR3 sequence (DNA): TGTGCCAGCAGCCCTAAAGGACTAGCGGTGAGCACAGATACGCAGTATTTT.

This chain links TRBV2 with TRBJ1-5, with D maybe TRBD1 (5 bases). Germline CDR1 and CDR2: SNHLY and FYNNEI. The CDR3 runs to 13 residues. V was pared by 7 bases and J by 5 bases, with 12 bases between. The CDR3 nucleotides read TGTGCCAGCATGGGGACTGTTGATCAGCCCCAGCATTTT. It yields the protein CASMGTVDQPQHF.

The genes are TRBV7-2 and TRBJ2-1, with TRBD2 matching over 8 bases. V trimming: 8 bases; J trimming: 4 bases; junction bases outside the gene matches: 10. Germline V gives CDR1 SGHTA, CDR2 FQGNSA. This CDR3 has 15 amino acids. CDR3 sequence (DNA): TGTGCCAGCTCCCATAGCGGGGAGCCTTACAATGAGCAGTTCTTC. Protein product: CASSHSGEPYNEQFF. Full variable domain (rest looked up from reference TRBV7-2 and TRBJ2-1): GAGVSQSPSNKVTEKGKDVELRCDPISGHTALYWYRQSLGQGLEFLIYFQGNSAPDKSGLPSDRFSAERTGGSVSTLTIQRTQQEDSAVYLCASSHSGEPYNEQFFGPGTRLTVL.

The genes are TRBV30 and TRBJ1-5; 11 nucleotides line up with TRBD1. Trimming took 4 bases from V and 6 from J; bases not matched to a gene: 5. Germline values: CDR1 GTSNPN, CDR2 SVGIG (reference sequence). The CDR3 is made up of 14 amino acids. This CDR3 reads CAWTGTGGIQPQHF. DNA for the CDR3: TGTGCCTGGACAGGGACAGGGGGAATTCAGCCCCAGCATTTT.

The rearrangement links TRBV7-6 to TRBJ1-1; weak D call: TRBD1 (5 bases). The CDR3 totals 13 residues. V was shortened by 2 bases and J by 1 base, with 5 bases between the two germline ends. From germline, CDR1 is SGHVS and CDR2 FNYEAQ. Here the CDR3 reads CASSLQGNTEAFF. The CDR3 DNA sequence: TGTGCCAGCAGCTTACAGGGGAACACTGAAGCTTTCTTT.

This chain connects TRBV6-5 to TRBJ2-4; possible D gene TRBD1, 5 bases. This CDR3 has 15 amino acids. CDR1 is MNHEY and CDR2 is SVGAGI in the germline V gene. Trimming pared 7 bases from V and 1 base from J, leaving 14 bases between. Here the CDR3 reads CASILNRGAKNIQYF. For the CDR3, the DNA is TGTGCCAGCATTTTAAATAGGGGCGCCAAAAACATTCAGTACTTC.

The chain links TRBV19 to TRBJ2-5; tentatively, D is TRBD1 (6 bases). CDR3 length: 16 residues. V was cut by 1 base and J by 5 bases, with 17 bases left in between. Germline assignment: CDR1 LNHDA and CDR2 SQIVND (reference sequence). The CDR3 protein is CASSIGLTQGPETQYF. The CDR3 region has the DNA TGTGCCAGTAGTATAGGCCTGACTCAGGGGCCCGAGACCCAGTACTTC.

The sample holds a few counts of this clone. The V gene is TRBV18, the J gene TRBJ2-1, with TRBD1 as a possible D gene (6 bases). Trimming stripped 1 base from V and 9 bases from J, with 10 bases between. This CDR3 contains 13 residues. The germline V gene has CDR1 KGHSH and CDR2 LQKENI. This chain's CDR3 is CASSPQGDGEQFF. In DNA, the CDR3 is TGTGCCAGCTCACCACAGGGGGACGGTGAGCAGTTCTTC. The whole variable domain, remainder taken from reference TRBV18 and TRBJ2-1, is NAGVMQNPRHLVRRRGQEARLRCSPMKGHSHVYWYRQLPEEGLKFMVYLQKENIIDESGMPKERFSAEFPKEGPSILRIQQVVRGDSAAYFCASSPQGDGEQFFGPGTRLTVL.